The 30 T cell receptor beta chains given below trace back to one sample, sequenced in a study of beta chain features in type 1 diabetes. Sequencing targeted expressed TCRB transcripts, as all isolated RNA had been reverse transcribed. Some clones are missing from TCRdb's copy, which holds only in-frame ones; the method was immunoSEQ multiplex PCR. The sample lists about 210,000 clones; approximately 11% were seen once. The specimen was central memory CD4+ T cells from blood. These receptors all come from a man aged 18 to 30 in good health.

In this sample, this clone turned up a few times. The chain joins TRBV19 to TRBJ2-4, with D unresolved. V was pared by 2 bases and J by 5 bases, with 4 bases between. This CDR3 comprises 12 residues. Germline assignment: CDR1 LNHDA and CDR2 SQIVND (reference sequence). CDR3 sequence reads: CASSIRQNIQYF. CDR3 DNA sequence: TGTGCCAGTAGTATAAGACAAAACATTCAGTACTTC.

This rearrangement joins TRBV7-8 to TRBJ2-3, with unresolved D. The CDR3 contains 15 residues. Germline CDR1 and CDR2: SGHVS and FQNEAQ. The germline V and J ends were trimmed by 2 bases and 6 bases, with 15 bases remaining between them. The CDR3 nucleotides read TGTGCCAGCAGCTTACGGCAGACTCAAAGGGATACGCAGTATTTT. It specifies CASSLRQTQRDTQYF. Based on the CDR3 plus reference TRBV7-8 and TRBJ2-3, the full variable domain is GAGVSQSPRYKVAKRGQDVALRCDPISGHVSLFWYQQALGQGPEFLTYFQNEAQLDKSGLPSDRFFAERPEGSVSTLKIQRTQQEDSAVYLCASSLRQTQRDTQYFGPGTRLTVL.

This chain uses TRBV5-4 with TRBJ2-3; 10 bases are a match to TRBD2. Trimming at V came to 5 bases and at J to 5 bases, leaving 8 bases not matched to a gene. The germline CDR1 and CDR2 sequences are SGHNT and YYREEE (reference sequence). CDR3 length: 15 residues. The CDR3 protein is CASRPLAGEIDTQYF. The DNA of the CDR3 is TGTGCCAGCAGGCCTCTAGCGGGAGAGATAGATACGCAGTATTTT.

This clone was seen only a few times. The sample has other DNA sequences that encode this CDR3 too. V is TRBV7-2 and J is TRBJ1-2; TRBD1 matches 7 bases. This CDR3 has 14 residues. CDR1 is SGHTA, CDR2 FQGNSA, per germline. V trimming: 5 bases; J trimming: 8 bases; junction bases outside the gene matches: 11. The CDR3 protein is CASSPRQGLGGYTF. The CDR3 DNA is TGTGCCAGCAGCCCCCGACAGGGATTAGGGGGCTACACCTTC.

The J gene is TRBJ1-1, the V gene TRBV6-5, with D possibly being TRBD1 (6 bases). The CDR3 is made up of 14 amino acids. The germline V gene has CDR1 MNHEY and CDR2 SVGAGI. The chain's CDR3 is CRASRSSGEELAFF. For the CDR3, the DNA is TGTCGTGCCAGTCGTTCATCAGGGGAAGAGCTGGCTTTCTTT.

This clone was counted many times. The V and J genes are TRBV7-8 and TRBJ2-5; possible D gene TRBD2, 5 bases. The CDR3 runs 16 residues. Germline CDR1 SGHVS, CDR2 FQNEAQ. Deletions cut 5 bases from V and 5 bases from J, with 21 bases between. The CDR3 loop is CASSQAGVLVAETQYF. CDR3 coding DNA: TGTGCCAGCAGCCAGGCCGGGGTACTAGTGGCGGAGACCCAGTACTTC.

This chain links TRBV7-2 with TRBJ2-1; D gene uncertain. This CDR3 has 14 amino acids. The ends were cut back, 4 bases at V and 5 bases at J, with 12 bases in the middle. The germline CDR1 and CDR2 sequences are SGHTA and FQGNSA. The CDR3 reads CASSSLRFNNEQFF. The CDR3, as DNA: TGTGCCAGCAGCTCACTACGTTTCAACAATGAGCAGTTCTTC.

The chain combines TRBV5-4 with TRBJ2-5, with D uncertain. V lost 0 bases to trimming and J lost 5 bases, with 14 bases between them. Per germline, CDR1 SGHNT and CDR2 YYREEE (reference sequence). The CDR3 has 15 residues. CDR3 in DNA: TGTGCCAGCAGCTTGGCGTGGGGTTTCGGGGAGACCCAGTACTTC. Translated: CASSLAWGFGETQYF.

The CDR3 nucleotides are TGTGCCAGCAGCGTAGGTAATAATTCCTACGAGCAGTACTTC. It is translated as CASSVGNNSYEQYF. This chain uses TRBV9 with TRBJ2-7; no reliable D call. V gave up 0 bases and J gave up 1 base, with 8 bases separating them. Germline-derived CDR1 and CDR2 are SGDLS and YYNGEE. This CDR3 has 14 residues.

This clone has just a few counts. The J gene is TRBJ1-2, the V gene TRBV6-1; perhaps TRBD1 as D (6 bases). This CDR3 comprises 15 residues. Germline CDR1 MNHNS, CDR2 SASEGT. V gave up 6 bases and J gave up 7 bases, with 21 bases separating them. CDR3 sequence: CASRAETGLLGGYTF. The CDR3 DNA reads as TGTGCCAGCAGAGCAGAGACAGGTCTTTTGGGTGGCTACACCTTC.

A note on this clone: The sample contains more than one DNA sequence encoding this CDR3. The rearrangement uses TRBV5-1 and TRBJ2-7; D might be TRBD2 (7 bases). CDR1 is SGHRS and CDR2 is YFSETQ in the germline V gene. Trimming left V 4 bases short and J 1 base short, with 15 bases between. CDR3 size: 15 residues. This chain's CDR3 is CASSTTGGRSYEQYF. CDR3 sequence (DNA): TGCGCCAGCAGCACTACGGGGGGCCGATCCTACGAGCAGTACTTC.

The chain recombines TRBV27 with TRBJ1-5; weak D call: TRBD1 (5 bases). Looked up from germline, CDR1 is MNHEY and CDR2 is SMNVEV (reference sequence). V was clipped by 3 bases and J by 3 bases, with 15 bases between them. The CDR3 has 16 residues. Here the CDR3 reads CASSFRAGVANQPQHF. The CDR3 DNA follows: TGTGCCAGCAGTTTTCGGGCGGGGGTTGCCAATCAGCCCCAGCATTTT.

This clone turned up a few times. This chain connects TRBV2 to TRBJ1-4; D uncertain. Germline V gene sequence: CDR1 SNHLY, CDR2 FYNNEI. Trimming pared 3 bases from V and 5 bases from J, leaving 10 bases between. There are 14 residues in the CDR3. Written as DNA, the CDR3 is TGTGCCAGCAGTGACCTCTTGCCCAATGAAAAACTGTTTTTT. The encoded protein is CASSDLLPNEKLFF.

The J gene is TRBJ1-5, the V gene TRBV18; possible D gene TRBD1, 6 bases. The CDR3 has 14 amino acids. The V gene's germline CDR1 is KGHSH and CDR2 LQKENI. The V end was cut by 6 bases, the J end by 3 bases, with 12 bases between. CDR3 loop: CASSPTGYNQPQHF. CDR3 nucleotide sequence: TGTGCCAGCTCCCCTACAGGGTACAATCAGCCCCAGCATTTT.

The table lists this clone with a few counts. The rearrangement uses TRBV4-2 and TRBJ2-7, with 9 bases matching TRBD1. With V trimmed by 4 bases and J by 0 bases, 7 bases remained unmatched. This CDR3 is built from 16 residues. The germline CDR1 and CDR2 sequences are LGHNA and YNFKEQ. The CDR3 DNA reads TGTGCCAGCAGCCGGGAAGACAGGGGGAGCTCCTACGAGCAGTACTTC. Its translation is CASSREDRGSSYEQYF.

This clone was seen a handful of times. This chain joins TRBV5-4 and TRBJ2-5; maybe TRBD1 (6 bases). V lost 6 bases and J lost 4, with 19 bases in between. The germline gives CDR1 SGHNT, CDR2 YYREEE (reference sequence). CDR3 length: 15 amino acids. In DNA, the CDR3 is TGTGCCAGCACCCTCCAGGGTAACAGGGCAGAGACCCAGTACTTC. Amino acids: CASTLQGNRAETQYF.

The table lists this clone with many counts. The sample carries other DNA sequences with the same CDR3. V and J are TRBV7-9 and TRBJ2-6, with 7 positions matching TRBD1. After removal of 0 bases from V and 2 bases from J, the junction contained 1 base not matched to a gene. The germline V gene encodes CDR1 SEHNR and CDR2 FQNEAQ (reference sequence). This CDR3 is 16 amino acids long. The CDR3 nucleotides read TGTGCCAGCAGCTTAGCGACAGGGACTGGGGCCAACGTCCTGACTTTC. Translated, it gives CASSLATGTGANVLTF.

This clone was found a few times. Other DNA sequences from this sample encode an identical CDR3 as well. The gene calls are TRBV30 and TRBJ2-2; D is unclear. The CDR3 has 15 amino acids. The germline V and J ends were trimmed by 0 bases and 6 bases, with 14 bases remaining between them. Germline V gene data show CDR1 as GTSNPN and CDR2 as SVGIG (reference sequence). Here the CDR3 reads CAWSVRAGAAGELFF. CDR3 nucleotide sequence: TGTGCCTGGAGTGTACGGGCAGGCGCGGCCGGGGAGCTGTTTTTT.

V usage is TRBV13 and J usage is TRBJ2-5; TRBD2 agrees at 11 bases. CDR3 length: 18 residues. From germline, CDR1 is PRHDT and CDR2 FYEKMQ (reference sequence). Trimming at V came to 1 base and at J to 4 bases, leaving 11 bases not matched to a gene. CDR3 sequence: CASSLAARASGRRETQYF. CDR3 DNA sequence: TGTGCCAGCAGCTTAGCCGCTAGGGCTAGCGGGAGGCGAGAGACCCAGTACTTC.

This rearrangement joins TRBV10-1 to TRBJ2-3, with D unclear. The germline CDR1 and CDR2 sequences are WNHNN and SYGVQD (reference sequence). The CDR3 is 13 residues long. Trimming removed 6 bases from V and 5 bases from J, with 12 bases in between. CDR3 in amino acids: CASSPMWGDTQYF. CDR3 bases: TGCGCCAGCAGCCCCATGTGGGGAGATACGCAGTATTTT.

This clone was observed a few times. CDR3 region: CASSLDLNQPQHF. The DNA of the CDR3 is TGTGCCAGCAGCTTAGATCTGAATCAGCCCCAGCATTTT. The gene calls are TRBV7-2 and TRBJ1-5; D is ambiguous. Germline V lookup: CDR1 SGHTA, CDR2 FQGNSA. The CDR3 runs 13 residues. Trimming shortened V by 1 base and J by 4 bases, and 5 bases separated the two germline ends.

This clone has just a few counts. V and J are TRBV29-1 and TRBJ1-2; D is unresolved. In germline, CDR1 is SQVTM, CDR2 ANQGSEA. Trimming removed 4 bases at V and 2 bases at J, with 8 bases between. The CDR3 runs 12 residues. The CDR3 DNA sequence: TGCAGCGTTGTGCACAGCAACTATGGCTACACCTTC. Its translation is CSVVHSNYGYTF.

The rearrangement uses TRBV18 and TRBJ2-7; possible D gene TRBD1, 5 bases. V was cut by 6 bases and J by 1 base, with 10 bases left in between. Germline V gene sequence: CDR1 KGHSH, CDR2 LQKENI. This CDR3 contains 13 residues. CDR3 sequence: CASSATASYEQYF. The CDR3 region has the DNA TGTGCCAGCTCTGCGACAGCTTCCTACGAGCAGTACTTC.

This clone was observed a handful of times. V gene TRBV7-2 combines with J gene TRBJ2-5, with 11 bases identical to TRBD2. CDR3 length equals 14 residues. Per germline, CDR1 SGHTA and CDR2 FQGNSA. The V gene end was trimmed by 5 bases and the J gene end by 4 bases; junction bases not matched to a gene: 3. The CDR3 here is CASSRGLAGETQYF. The CDR3 DNA sequence: TGTGCCAGCAGCCGCGGACTAGCGGGAGAGACCCAGTACTTC.

This clone appeared a few times. The chain is built from TRBV5-6 and TRBJ2-5; 8 bases are a match to TRBD1. This CDR3 has 15 residues. The V segment lost 6 bases and the J segment 0 bases; nucleotides outside the gene matches: 7. In germline, CDR1 is SGHDT, CDR2 YYEEEE. Here the CDR3 DNA reads TGTGCCAGCACACGACAGGGGCCGTACCAAGAGACCCAGTACTTC. This sequence encodes CASTRQGPYQETQYF.

V gene TRBV7-9 combines with J gene TRBJ2-3, with TRBD1 as a possible D gene (5 bases). CDR1 and CDR2 (germline): SEHNR, FQNEAQ (reference sequence). The CDR3 covers 16 residues. V lost 5 bases, J lost 2 bases, and 17 bases lay in between. The CDR3 here is CASSDTDRRLTDTQYF. CDR3 DNA: TGTGCCAGCAGCGATACAGACAGACGCCTCACAGATACGCAGTATTTT.

As regards this clone: Other DNA variants within this sample encode the same CDR3. The V gene is TRBV5-1, the J gene TRBJ2-7; unclear D gene. The CDR3 loop spans 12 amino acids. Germline CDR1 and CDR2: SGHRS and YFSETQ. The V and J ends lost 3 bases and 4 bases respectively, with 8 bases between them. The CDR3 DNA sequence: TGCGCCAGCAGCTCTCAAGGATACGAGCAGTACTTC. Translated: CASSSQGYEQYF.

The sample holds a few counts of this clone. This chain uses TRBV11-2 with TRBJ2-5; possible D gene TRBD1, 5 bases. This CDR3 is built from 15 residues. V was clipped by 0 bases and J by 5 bases, with 13 bases between them. Per germline, CDR1 SGHAT and CDR2 FQNNGV. In DNA form, the CDR3 reads TGTGCCAGCAGCTTAGATTGGGCAGGGCCCGAGACCCAGTACTTC. It codes for CASSLDWAGPETQYF. The variable domain in full, completed from reference TRBV11-2 and TRBJ2-5, reads EAGVAQSPRYKIIEKRQSVAFWCNPISGHATLYWYQQILGQGPKLLIQFQNNGVVDDSQLPKDRFSAERLKGVDSTLKIQPAKLEDSAVYLCASSLDWAGPETQYFGPGTRLLVL.

Ten or more counts support this clone. This chain links TRBV10-3 with TRBJ2-1, with 16 positions matching TRBD2. The CDR3 consists of 14 residues. Germline trimming cut 8 bases from V and 7 bases from J; bases unmatched to any gene: 2. Per the germline V gene, CDR1 is ENHRY and CDR2 is SYGVKD. CDR3 in DNA: TGTGCCATCGGGACTAGCGGGAGGGGGAATGAGCAGTTCTTC. This encodes CAIGTSGRGNEQFF.

This clone was counted a few times. The gene calls are TRBV18 and TRBJ2-4, with unresolved D. This CDR3 is built from 13 residues. Trimming left V 3 bases short and J 4 bases short, with 7 bases between. In germline, CDR1 is KGHSH, CDR2 LQKENI. The CDR3 nucleotides are TGTGCCAGCTCACCTAACAGTAAAAACATTCAGTACTTC. Encoded protein: CASSPNSKNIQYF.